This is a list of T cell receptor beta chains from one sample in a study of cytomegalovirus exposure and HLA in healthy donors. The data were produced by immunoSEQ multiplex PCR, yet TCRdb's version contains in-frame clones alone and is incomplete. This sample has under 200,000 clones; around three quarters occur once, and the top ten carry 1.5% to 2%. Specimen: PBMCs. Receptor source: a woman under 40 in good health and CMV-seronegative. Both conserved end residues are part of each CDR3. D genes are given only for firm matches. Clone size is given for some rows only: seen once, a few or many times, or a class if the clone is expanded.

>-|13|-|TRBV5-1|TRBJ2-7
CASSLGSGYEQYF
TGCGCCAGCAGCTTGGGTTCAGGATACGAGCAGTACTTC
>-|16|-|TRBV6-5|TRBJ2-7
CASSYTRTLSSYEQYF
TGTGCCAGCAGCTACACCCGGACACTGAGCTCCTACGAGCAGTACTTC
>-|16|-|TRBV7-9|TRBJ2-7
CASSPYRDTIENEQYF
TGTGCCAGCAGCCCCTACAGGGATACTATCGAGAACGAGCAGTACTTC
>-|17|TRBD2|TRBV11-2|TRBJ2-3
CASSFSLAGGGPDTQYF
TGTGCCAGCAGCTTTAGTCTAGCGGGAGGCGGGCCGGATACGCAGTATTTT
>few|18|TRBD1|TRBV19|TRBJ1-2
CASSFPFPGTGENYGYTF
TGTGCCAGTAGTTTCCCCTTCCCCGGGACAGGAGAAAACTATGGCTACACCTTC
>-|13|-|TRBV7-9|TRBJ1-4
CASSFGRGEKLFF
TGTGCCAGCAGCTTCGGACGCGGGGAAAAACTGTTTTTT
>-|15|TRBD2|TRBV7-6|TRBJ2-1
CASSFTSGGYNEQFF
TGTGCCAGCAGCTTCACTAGCGGGGGGTACAATGAGCAGTTCTTC
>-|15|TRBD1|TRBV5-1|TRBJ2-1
CASRLGQGGYNEQFF
TGCGCCAGCAGGCTCGGACAGGGGGGTTACAATGAGCAGTTCTTC
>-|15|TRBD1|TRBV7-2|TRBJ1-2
CASSPRTGLGYGYTF
TGTGCCAGCAGCCCGAGGACAGGGCTGGGCTATGGCTACACCTTC
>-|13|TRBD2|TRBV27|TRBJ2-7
CASSWSSGREQYF
TGTGCCAGCAGTTGGAGTAGCGGGAGGGAGCAGTACTTC
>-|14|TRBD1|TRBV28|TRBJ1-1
CASSYRGPGTEAFF
TGTGCCAGCAGTTACAGGGGGCCGGGGACTGAAGCTTTCTTT
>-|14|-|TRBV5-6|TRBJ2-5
CASSLTAVFETQYF
TGTGCCAGCAGCTTGACGGCGGTGTTTGAGACCCAGTACTTC
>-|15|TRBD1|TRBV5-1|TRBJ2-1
CASSLVAGGNNEQFF
TGCGCCAGCAGCTTGGTGGCAGGGGGCAACAATGAGCAGTTCTTC
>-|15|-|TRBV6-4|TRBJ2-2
CASSPSGSNTGELFF
TGTGCCAGCAGTCCAAGCGGGTCGAACACCGGGGAGCTGTTTTTT
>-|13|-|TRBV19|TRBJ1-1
CASSLGANTEAFF
TGTGCCAGTAGTCTGGGAGCGAACACTGAAGCTTTCTTT
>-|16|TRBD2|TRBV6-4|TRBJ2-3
CASSDGSGGAADTQYF
TGTGCCAGCAGTGACGGAAGCGGGGGGGCCGCAGATACGCAGTATTTT
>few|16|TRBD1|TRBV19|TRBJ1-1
CASSPRDRGFHTEAFF
TGTGCCAGTAGTCCCAGGGACAGGGGCTTCCACACTGAAGCTTTCTTT
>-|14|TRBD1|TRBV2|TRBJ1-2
CASRTGQANYGYTF
TGTGCCAGCAGGACGGGACAGGCTAACTATGGCTACACCTTC
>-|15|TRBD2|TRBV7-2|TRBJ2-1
CASSPGGGYNNEQFF
TGTGCCAGCAGCCCCGGGGGGGGCTACAACAATGAGCAGTTCTTC
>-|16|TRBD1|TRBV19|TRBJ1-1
CASSIGATGENTEAFF
TGTGCCAGTAGTATAGGGGCCACAGGGGAGAACACTGAAGCTTTCTTT
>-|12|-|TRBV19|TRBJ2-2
CASSVLAGELFF
TGTGCCAGTAGTGTCCTAGCCGGGGAGCTGTTTTTT
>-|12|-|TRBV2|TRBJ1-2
CALGGGGYGYTF
TGTGCCCTGGGTGGGGGGGGCTATGGCTACACCTTC
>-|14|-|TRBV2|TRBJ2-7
CASSSTIISYEQYF
TGTGCCAGCAGTTCGACAATTATCTCCTACGAGCAGTACTTC
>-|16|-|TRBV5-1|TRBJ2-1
CASSLLAPGDYNEQFF
TGCGCCAGCAGCTTGTTAGCCCCAGGGGACTACAATGAGCAGTTCTTC
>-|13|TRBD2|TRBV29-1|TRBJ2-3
CSVRTSGTDTQYF
TGCAGCGTTCGGACTAGCGGCACAGATACGCAGTATTTT
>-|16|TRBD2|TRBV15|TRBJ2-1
CATSELLAGVYNEQFF
TGTGCCACCAGCGAGTTACTAGCGGGAGTCTACAATGAGCAGTTCTTC
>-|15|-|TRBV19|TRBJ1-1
CASSMLQGLNTEAFF
TGTGCCAGTAGTATGCTGCAGGGGTTGAACACTGAAGCTTTCTTT
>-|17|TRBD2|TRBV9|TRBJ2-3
CASSVGTSGRQTDTQYF
TGTGCCAGCAGCGTTGGGACTAGCGGGAGACAAACAGATACGCAGTATTTT
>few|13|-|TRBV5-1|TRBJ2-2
CASSFGNTGELFF
TGCGCCAGCAGCTTCGGGAACACCGGGGAGCTGTTTTTT
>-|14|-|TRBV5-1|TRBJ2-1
CASSRVWGRDEQFF
TGCGCCAGCAGCAGAGTCTGGGGGCGGGATGAGCAGTTCTTC
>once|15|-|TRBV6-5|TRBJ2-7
CASRPRDGVIYEQYF
TGTGCCAGCAGACCGAGGGATGGGGTAATCTACGAGCAGTACTTC
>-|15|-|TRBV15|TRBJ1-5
CATSRGYYEGQPQHF
TGTGCCACCAGCAGAGGTTACTATGAGGGTCAGCCCCAGCATTTT
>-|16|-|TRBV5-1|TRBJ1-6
CASSLQGGSYNSPLHF
TGCGCCAGCAGCTTGCAGGGAGGCTCCTATAATTCACCCCTCCACTTT
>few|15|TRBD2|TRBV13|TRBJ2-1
CASSPGTSGVYEQFF
TGTGCCAGCAGCCCAGGGACTAGCGGGGTCTATGAGCAGTTCTTC
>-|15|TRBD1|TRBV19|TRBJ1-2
CASSPIGQGDYGYTF
TGTGCCAGTAGTCCGATCGGACAGGGAGACTATGGCTACACCTTC
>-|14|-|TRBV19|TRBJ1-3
CASSTHSTGNTIYF
TGTGCCAGTAGTACTCACAGTACTGGAAACACCATATATTTT
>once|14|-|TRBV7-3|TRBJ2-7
CASSLFTGSYEQYF
TGTGCCAGCAGCTTATTCACAGGATCCTACGAGCAGTACTTC
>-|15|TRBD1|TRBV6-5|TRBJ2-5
CASSTRTGVGETQYF
TGTGCCAGCAGTACGAGGACAGGGGTTGGGGAGACCCAGTACTTC
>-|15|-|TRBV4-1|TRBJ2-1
CASSTPTNRNNEQFF
TGCGCCAGCAGTACACCGACGAACAGGAACAATGAGCAGTTCTTC
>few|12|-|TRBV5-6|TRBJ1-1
CASRGPSTEAFF
TGTGCCAGCAGGGGGCCGAGCACTGAAGCTTTCTTT
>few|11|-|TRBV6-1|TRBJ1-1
CASSPTGEAFF
TGTGCCAGCAGCCCGACAGGTGAAGCTTTCTTT
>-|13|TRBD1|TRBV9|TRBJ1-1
CASSVGQGSEAFF
TGTGCCAGCAGCGTAGGACAGGGGTCTGAAGCTTTCTTT
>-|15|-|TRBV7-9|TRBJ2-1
CASSPQEGRDNEQFF
TGTGCCAGCAGCCCTCAGGAGGGTAGGGACAATGAGCAGTTCTTC
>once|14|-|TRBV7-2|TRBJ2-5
CASSPLGPKETQYF
TGTGCCAGCAGCCCCCTTGGGCCTAAAGAGACCCAGTACTTC
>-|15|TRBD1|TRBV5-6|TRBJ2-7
CASSPETGASYEQYF
TGTGCCAGCAGCCCCGAGACAGGGGCCTCCTACGAGCAATACTTC
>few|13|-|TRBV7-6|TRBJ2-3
CASSLGDSDTQYF
TGTGCCAGCAGCTTAGGGGACTCGGATACGCAGTATTTT
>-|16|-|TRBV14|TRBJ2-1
CASSQDSRRGFDEQFF
TGTGCCAGCAGCCAAGATAGCCGGAGGGGATTCGATGAGCAGTTCTTC
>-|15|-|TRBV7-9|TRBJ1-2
CASSPGRGTNYGYTF
TGTGCCAGCAGCCCAGGGCGGGGAACTAACTATGGCTACACCTTC
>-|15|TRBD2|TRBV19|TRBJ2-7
CASSIGVAGTYEQYF
TGTGCCAGTAGTATAGGGGTAGCGGGTACGTACGAGCAGTACTTC
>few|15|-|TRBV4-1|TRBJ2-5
CASSLVRVAQETQYF
TGCGCCAGCAGCCTAGTGAGGGTGGCCCAAGAGACCCAGTACTTC
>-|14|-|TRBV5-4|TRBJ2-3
CASSLEQGTDTQYF
TGTGCCAGCAGCTTGGAACAGGGCACAGATACGCAGTATTTT
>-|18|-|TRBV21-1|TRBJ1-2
CASSKGRTGPCPNYGYTF
TGTGCCAGCAGCAAAGGGCGGACAGGCCCCTGTCCTAACTATGGCTACACCTTC
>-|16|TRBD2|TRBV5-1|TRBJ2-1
CASSGSGSRSYNEQFF
TGCGCCAGCAGCGGTAGCGGGAGTAGGTCCTACAATGAGCAGTTCTTC
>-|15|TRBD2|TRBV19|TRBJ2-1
CASSPLAGGYREQFF
TGTGCCAGTAGCCCACTAGCGGGAGGATATCGAGAGCAGTTCTTC
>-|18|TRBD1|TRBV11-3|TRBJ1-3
CASFLRGTGRVSGNTIYF
TGTGCCAGCTTCCTCCGAGGGACAGGCCGTGTCTCTGGAAACACCATATATTTT
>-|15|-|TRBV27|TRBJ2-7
CASSLRRERSYEQYF
TGTGCCAGCAGTTTACGGAGGGAACGTTCCTACGAGCAGTACTTC
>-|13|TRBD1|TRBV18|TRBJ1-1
CASSGTVDTEAFF
TGTGCCAGCTCCGGGACAGTGGACACTGAAGCTTTCTTT
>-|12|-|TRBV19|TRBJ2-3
CASSIDLVPQYF
TGTGCCAGTAGTATAGACCTCGTTCCGCAGTATTTT